This TCR beta chain was found in a study of blood T cell repertoires in COVID-19. In the study overall: Sites in the United States, Italy and Spain provided acute and convalescent COVID-19 samples.

This CDR3 spans 13 amino acids. Between the trimmed V and J ends, which lost 3 bases and 8 bases, there was a span of 8 bases. Germline CDR1 is KGHSH and CDR2 is LQKENI. As originally analysed: Using reference gene primer amplification, nucleated cell counts were estimated. The repertoire was sequenced with immunoSEQ multiplex PCR; TCRdb's copy has only in-frame clones and lacks some. That table gives V, J and clone size, and the DNA gave D and trimming. The data hold some 150,000 clones, with 84% observed a single time. The clonotype originates from a human donor in a cohort sampled during active COVID-19. The genes are TRBV18 and TRBJ1-6; no definite D call. The sample was peripheral blood. CDR3 sequence: CASSPFFDSPLHF. In DNA, the CDR3 is TGTGCCAGCTCACCTTTCTTTGATTCACCCCTCCACTTT.